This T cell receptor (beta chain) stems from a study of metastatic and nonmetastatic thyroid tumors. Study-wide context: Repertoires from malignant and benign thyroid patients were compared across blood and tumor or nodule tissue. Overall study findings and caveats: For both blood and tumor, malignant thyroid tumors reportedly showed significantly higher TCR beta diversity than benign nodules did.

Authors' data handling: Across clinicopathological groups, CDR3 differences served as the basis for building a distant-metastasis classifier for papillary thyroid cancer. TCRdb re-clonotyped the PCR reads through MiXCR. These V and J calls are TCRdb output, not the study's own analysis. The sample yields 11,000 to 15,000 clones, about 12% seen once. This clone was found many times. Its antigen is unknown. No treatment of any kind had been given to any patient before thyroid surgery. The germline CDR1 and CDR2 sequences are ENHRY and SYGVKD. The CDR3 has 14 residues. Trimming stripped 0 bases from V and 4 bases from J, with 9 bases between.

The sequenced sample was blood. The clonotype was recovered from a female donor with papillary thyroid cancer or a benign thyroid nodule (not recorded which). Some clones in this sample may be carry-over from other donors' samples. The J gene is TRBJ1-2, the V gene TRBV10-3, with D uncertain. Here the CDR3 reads CAISESLEGYGYTF. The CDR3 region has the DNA TGTGCCATCAGTGAGTCTCTGGAAGGCTATGGCTACACCTTC.